One and the same sample provided the 25 T cell receptor beta chains below, sequenced in a study of blood T cell repertoires in COVID-19 (dated by TCRdb to 2018 to 2021). The library relied on the immunoSEQ multiplex PCR assay. TCRdb retrieved this table from immuneACCESS and kept in-frame rearrangements only. Not all clones are present; in checked studies, unresolved V genes account for under half, and no reason is known for the remainder. Within this sample are about 9,000 clones, with around 84% of them counted one time only. The ten most abundant clones make up about 9.4% of the sample. The specimen was peripheral blood. The receptors shown here come from a human donor in a cohort sampled during active COVID-19.

The V gene is TRBV18, the J gene TRBJ2-3; 15 nucleotides align to TRBD2. Germline V CDR1 and CDR2: KGHSH, LQKENI. CDR3 length: 17 amino acids. The J segment lost 6 bases and the V segment lost 4 bases, leaving 8 bases of the junction unmatched. This CDR3 is CASSLTRTSGGADTQYF. Here the CDR3 DNA reads TGTGCCAGCTCACTAACCCGGACTAGCGGGGGGGCGGATACGCAGTATTTT.

In this sample, this clone turned up once. V and J are TRBV5-1 and TRBJ2-2; TRBD2 agrees at 8 bases. The CDR3 extends over 14 amino acids. Losses at the gene ends were 7 bases for V and 7 bases for J; bases not matched to a gene: 9. Per germline, CDR1 SGHRS and CDR2 YFSETQ. The CDR3 loop is CASQAGEMFGELFF. In DNA form, the CDR3 reads TGCGCCAGCCAAGCGGGGGAGATGTTCGGGGAGCTGTTTTTT.

The chain links TRBV5-4 to TRBJ2-7; a weak D match, TRBD1 (5 bases). Germline V gene data show CDR1 as SGHNT and CDR2 as YYREEE (reference sequence). This CDR3 contains 15 residues. Trimming removed 4 bases at V and 6 bases at J, with 20 bases between. CDR3 bases: TGTGCCAGCAGCCAGGACGGACACGTTATGAGCGAGCAGTACTTC. Translating it yields CASSQDGHVMSEQYF.

The genes are TRBV30 and TRBJ1-2; D is undetermined. The CDR3 covers 14 residues. V lost 5 bases and J lost 5, with 18 bases in between. Germline loops: CDR1 GTSNPN, CDR2 SVGIG (reference sequence). The CDR3 reads CAWEPGSPSYGYTF. DNA for the CDR3: TGTGCCTGGGAACCCGGGTCGCCTTCGTATGGCTACACCTTC. The full variable domain, completed using reference TRBV30 and TRBJ1-2, is SQTIHQWPATLVQPVGSPLSLECTVEGTSNPNLYWYRQAAGRGLQLLFYSVGIGQISSEVPQNLSASRPQDRQFILSSKKLLLSDSGFYLCAWEPGSPSYGYTFGSGTRLTVV.

The table lists this clone with a few counts. The CDR3 region is CATSDLEGTGGETQYF. The DNA of the CDR3 is TGTGCCACCAGTGATTTAGAGGGGACAGGGGGAGAGACCCAGTACTTC. V and J are TRBV24-1 and TRBJ2-5; TRBD1 aligns across 11 bases. The germline gives CDR1 KGHDR, CDR2 SFDVKD. The V and J ends lost 1 base and 4 bases, in that order; junction bases with no gene match: 4. This CDR3 has 16 residues.

The chain employs TRBV3-1 (or the pseudogene TRBV3-2) and TRBJ2-3; 11 bases are a match to TRBD2. Germline CDR1 LGHDT, CDR2 YNNKEL (reference sequence). The trim removed 0 bases at V and 1 base at J, leaving 9 bases unmatched. The CDR3 sequence is 19 residues long. The CDR3 DNA is TGTGCCAGCAGCCAAGATCGTAGCGGGGGGGCCTTGGGCACAGATACGCAGTATTTT. It yields the protein CASSQDRSGGALGTDTQYF.

CDR3 sequence reads: CASSLGQGFGYTF. Here the CDR3 DNA reads TGTGCCAGCAGCTTAGGACAGGGTTTTGGCTACACCTTC. The chain is built from TRBV11-2 and TRBJ1-2; TRBD1 agrees at 7 bases. The CDR3 has 13 residues. Germline V gene sequence: CDR1 SGHAT, CDR2 FQNNGV. The trim removed 1 base at V and 7 bases at J, leaving 3 bases unmatched.

By its share, this clone is medium-sized. The V gene is TRBV6-2 or TRBV6-3, the J gene TRBJ1-6; possible D gene TRBD1, 5 bases. Germline V gene lookup returns CDR1 MNHEY and CDR2 SVGEGT. The V gene lost 0 bases and the J gene lost 12 bases, with 9 bases spanning the gap. This CDR3 spans 13 amino acids. The CDR3 spells CASSYSTGVPLHF. CDR3 nucleotide sequence: TGTGCCAGCAGTTACTCGACGGGGGTACCCCTCCACTTT.

The CDR3 DNA reads TGTGCCAGCAGTTACTTCCAGGCAGATCAGCCCCAGCATTTT. Translation: CASSYFQADQPQHF. The V gene is TRBV6-2 or TRBV6-3, the J gene TRBJ1-5; the D is unclear. Germline V gene data show CDR1 as MNHEY and CDR2 as SVGEGT. Trimming pared 1 base from V and 5 bases from J, leaving 9 bases between. This CDR3 comprises 14 residues.

This clone occurred once. The chain links TRBV11-2 to TRBJ1-3, with D perhaps TRBD1 (5 bases). The V gene's germline CDR1 is SGHAT and CDR2 FQNNGV. Deletions cut 2 bases from V and 0 bases from J, with 5 bases between. The CDR3 loop spans 14 amino acids. CDR3 amino acids: CASSLQGSGNTIYF. CDR3 sequence (DNA): TGTGCCAGCAGCTTACAGGGCTCTGGAAACACCATATATTTT.

The chain carries TRBV7-9 and TRBJ2-3, with D tentatively TRBD2 (5 bases). V lost 1 base to trimming and J lost 3 bases, with 14 bases between them. CDR3 length equals 16 residues. The germline CDR1 and CDR2 sequences are SEHNR and FQNEAQ (reference sequence). In DNA, the CDR3 is TGTGCCAGCAGCTTAGGAGACTACCCCAGGACAGATACGCAGTATTTT. Residues: CASSLGDYPRTDTQYF. Variable domain in full (rest from reference TRBV7-9 and TRBJ2-3): DTGVSQNPRHKITKRGQNVTFRCDPISEHNRLYWYRQTLGQGPEFLTYFQNEAQLEKSRLLSDRFSAERPKGSFSTLEIQRTEQGDSAMYLCASSLGDYPRTDTQYFGPGTRLTVL.

Of note for this clone: The junction differs from germline at one of its ends, possibly a read error. The rearrangement uses TRBV7-7 and TRBJ2-1, with TRBD2 identical over 10 bases. The CDR3 runs 13 residues. Germline CDR1 is SSHAT and CDR2 is FNYEAQ (reference sequence). The CDR3 reads CASSPERGGEQFF. CDR3 coding DNA: TGTGCTAGCAGCCCAGAGCGGGGGGGCGAGCAGTTCTTC.

The rearrangement joins TRBV11-2 to TRBJ1-1, with TRBD1 matching over 8 bases. The CDR3 consists of 13 residues. V gave up 6 bases and J gave up 6 bases; unmatched junction bases: 6. Germline lookup yields CDR1 SGHAT and CDR2 FQNNGV. The CDR3 loop is CASSSDRAAEAFF. CDR3 DNA sequence: TGTGCCAGCAGTTCGGACAGGGCGGCTGAAGCTTTCTTT.

This clone has just one count. The J gene is TRBJ2-1, the V gene TRBV6-6; TRBD2 matches at 11 bases. From germline, CDR1 is MNHNY and CDR2 SVGAGI (reference sequence). V dropped 2 bases and J dropped 4; count of bases not matched to a gene: 4. The CDR3 consists of 16 residues. Here the CDR3 DNA reads TGTGCCAGCAGTTACCAACTAGCGGGGGCATACAATGAGCAGTTCTTC. Encoded protein: CASSYQLAGAYNEQFF.

The V call is TRBV9, the J call TRBJ2-1, with TRBD2 matching 9 bases. After removal of 2 bases from V and 8 bases from J, the junction contained 5 bases not matched to a gene. Germline assignment: CDR1 SGDLS and CDR2 YYNGEE. The CDR3 is 14 residues long. CDR3 sequence reads: CASSVGTSFHEQFF. The CDR3 DNA is TGTGCCAGCAGCGTGGGGACTAGCTTCCATGAGCAGTTCTTC.

This clone was observed a single time. The chain recombines TRBV9 with TRBJ2-7; a possible D gene is TRBD1 (6 bases). The CDR3 length is 16 residues. V was pared by 0 bases and J by 5 bases, with 18 bases between. Germline-derived CDR1 and CDR2 are SGDLS and YYNGEE. CDR3 sequence: CASSVGGQLLNNEQYF. CDR3 nucleotides: TGTGCCAGCAGCGTAGGCGGACAGCTCCTAAACAACGAGCAGTACTTC.

This clone has more than one count but fewer than ten. The chain is built from TRBV5-1 and TRBJ2-2; D may be TRBD1 (6 bases). The CDR3 has 15 amino acids. Germline V lookup: CDR1 SGHRS, CDR2 YFSETQ. Trimming removed 3 bases from V and 1 base from J, with 10 bases in between. CDR3 nucleotide sequence: TGCGCCAGCAGCTCCTCGACAGGGAACACCGGGGAGCTGTTTTTT. It is translated as CASSSSTGNTGELFF.

This clone was seen only a few times. The V gene is TRBV7-8, the J gene TRBJ1-2; D is undetermined. V was pared by 2 bases and J by 7 bases, with 20 bases between. This CDR3 has 16 amino acids. CDR1 is SGHVS, CDR2 FQNEAQ, per germline. The CDR3 reads CASSLLPVTLGLGYTF. In DNA form, the CDR3 reads TGTGCCAGCAGCTTACTCCCGGTGACCTTGGGCCTTGGCTACACCTTC.

This clone was seen only a few times. The V call is TRBV7-2, the J call TRBJ2-3; 12 bases map to TRBD2. The CDR3 is made up of 15 amino acids. Per the germline V gene, CDR1 is SGHTA and CDR2 is FQGNSA. With V trimmed by 6 bases and J by 5 bases, 6 bases remained unmatched. The CDR3 DNA reads TGTGCCAGCAGTTCTAGCGGGGGGGTGAGAGATACGCAGTATTTT. It codes for CASSSSGGVRDTQYF.

The V call is TRBV18, the J call TRBJ2-7; 10 bases map to TRBD1. With 4 bases clipped from V and 0 bases from J, the junction kept 6 bases outside the gene matches. The CDR3 totals 16 residues. Per germline, CDR1 KGHSH and CDR2 LQKENI. CDR3 sequence reads: CASSLSGTGASYEQYF. As DNA, the CDR3 is TGTGCCAGCTCACTTTCCGGGACAGGGGCCTCCTACGAGCAGTACTTC.

V and J are TRBV6-2 or TRBV6-3 and TRBJ2-5; 7 nucleotides agree with TRBD1. The CDR3 spans 13 residues. Unmatched junction bases numbered 4, after V lost 6 bases and J lost 3 bases. Germline CDR1 reads MNHEY; CDR2 reads SVGEGT. The CDR3 nucleotides read TGTGCCAGCAGCAATGACAGGGAAGAGACCCAGTACTTC. This sequence encodes CASSNDREETQYF.

In the case of this clone: Its ends do not fully match the called genes, so a read error is possible. This rearrangement joins TRBV3-1 (or the pseudogene TRBV3-2) to TRBJ2-2, with 10 bases identical to TRBD1. The CDR3 consists of 16 residues. Germline V CDR1 and CDR2: LGHDT, YNNKEL (reference sequence). CDR3 sequence (DNA): TGTGCCAGCAGCAAAGACAGGGGGCCGGGCACCGGGGAGCTGTTTTTT. Protein product: CASSKDRGPGTGELFF.

V is TRBV6-5 and J is TRBJ1-5; D is possibly TRBD1 (6 bases). V gave up 4 bases and J gave up 7 bases, with 14 bases separating them. The CDR3 extends over 14 amino acids. The germline V gene encodes CDR1 MNHEY and CDR2 SVGAGI. The CDR3 nucleotides are TGTGCCAGCAGTTCCAGGGGAGGGGAACAGCCCCAGCATTTT. The encoded protein is CASSSRGGEQPQHF.

This chain uses TRBV6-1 with TRBJ1-2, with D perhaps matching TRBD1 (5 bases). Looked up from germline, CDR1 is MNHNS and CDR2 is SASEGT. CDR3 length: 14 amino acids. Trimming removed 2 bases from V and 8 bases from J, with 15 bases in between. CDR3 in DNA: TGTGCCAGCAGTGAAATAGGGGCCAGGGAAGGCTACACCTTC. Translation: CASSEIGAREGYTF.

The chain combines TRBV2 with TRBJ2-1; 10 bases are shared with TRBD1. Germline assignment: CDR1 SNHLY and CDR2 FYNNEI. Trimming at V came to 5 bases and at J to 8 bases, leaving 9 bases not matched to a gene. CDR3 size: 15 residues. The CDR3 spells CASSLRTGGLDEQFF. The CDR3 bases are TGTGCCAGCAGTCTACGGACAGGGGGTCTCGATGAGCAGTTCTTC.